The entry below gives a single TCR beta chain sequence along with its context. This sample stems from a study of chemoradiotherapy in HPV16-positive cancers. Data came from immunoSEQ multiplex PCR; TCRdb stores just in-frame clones and leaves some out. The data hold 3,400 or so clones, with approximately 93% observed a single time. The CDR3 sequence is 15 residues long. V trimming: 6 bases; J trimming: 2 bases; junction bases outside the gene matches: 3. Germline V CDR1 and CDR2: MDHEN, SYDVKM. The receptor's source is a human donor with HPV-associated anogenital cancer. The chain is built from TRBV28 and TRBJ2-1; 11 bases align to TRBD2. This specimen was tumor tissue, taken from a patient who underwent chemoradiotherapy. The CDR3 DNA follows: TGTGCCAGCAGGCTAGCGGGGGGTACCTACAATGAGCAGTTCTTC. As protein: CASRLAGGTYNEQFF.